This T cell receptor (beta chain) was found in a study of T cell changes during pregnancy in multiple sclerosis. V dropped 1 base and J dropped 4 bases, with 10 bases sitting between them. The CDR3 has 14 amino acids. Germline lookup yields CDR1 KGHSH and CDR2 LQKENI. Assay used: immunoSEQ multiplex PCR; TCRdb lists only in-frame clones, some missing. Here the sample spans around 36,000 clones, 75% to 95% being singletons. This sample comprised CD4+ T cells from peripheral blood mononuclear cells, obtained in the third trimester of pregnancy. The sequence derives from a female donor with multiple sclerosis, enrolled in a pregnancy study. The chain uses TRBV18 and TRBJ1-1, with D possibly matching TRBD1 (5 bases). CDR3: CASSPQGLGTEAFF. CDR3 coding DNA: TGTGCCAGCTCACCACAGGGGCTGGGCACTGAAGCTTTCTTT. The full variable domain, rest sourced from reference TRBV18 and TRBJ1-1, is NAGVMQNPRHLVRRRGQEARLRCSPMKGHSHVYWYRQLPEEGLKFMVYLQKENIIDESGMPKERFSAEFPKEGPSILRIQQVVRGDSAAYFCASSPQGLGTEAFFGQGTRLTVV.